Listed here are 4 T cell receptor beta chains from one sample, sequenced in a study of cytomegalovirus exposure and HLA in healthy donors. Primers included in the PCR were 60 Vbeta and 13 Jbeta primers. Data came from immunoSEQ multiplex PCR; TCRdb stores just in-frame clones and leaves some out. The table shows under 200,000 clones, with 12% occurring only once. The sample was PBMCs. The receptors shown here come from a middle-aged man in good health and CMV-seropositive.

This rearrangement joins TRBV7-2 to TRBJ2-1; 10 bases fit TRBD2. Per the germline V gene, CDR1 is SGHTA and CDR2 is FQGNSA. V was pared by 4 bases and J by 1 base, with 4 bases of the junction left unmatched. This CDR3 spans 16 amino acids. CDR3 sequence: CASSSKRGGSYNEQFF. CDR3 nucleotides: TGTGCCAGCAGCTCTAAGCGGGGGGGTTCCTACAATGAGCAGTTCTTC. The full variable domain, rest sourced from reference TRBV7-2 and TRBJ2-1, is GAGVSQSPSNKVTEKGKDVELRCDPISGHTALYWYRQSLGQGLEFLIYFQGNSAPDKSGLPSDRFSAERTGGSVSTLTIQRTQQEDSAVYLCASSSKRGGSYNEQFFGPGTRLTVL.

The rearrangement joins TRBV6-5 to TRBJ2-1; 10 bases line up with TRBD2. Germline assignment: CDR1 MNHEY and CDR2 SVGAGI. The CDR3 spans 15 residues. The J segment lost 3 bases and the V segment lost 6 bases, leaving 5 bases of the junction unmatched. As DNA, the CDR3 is TGTGCCAGCAGCCAACTAGCGGGGATCTACAATGAGCAGTTCTTC. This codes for CASSQLAGIYNEQFF.

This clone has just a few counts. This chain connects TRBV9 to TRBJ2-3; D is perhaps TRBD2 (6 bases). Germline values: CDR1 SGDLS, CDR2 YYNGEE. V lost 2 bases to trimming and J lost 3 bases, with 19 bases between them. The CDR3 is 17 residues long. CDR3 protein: CASSVLDGGARTDTQYF. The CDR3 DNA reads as TGTGCCAGCAGCGTTCTTGATGGCGGGGCTAGGACAGATACGCAGTATTTT.

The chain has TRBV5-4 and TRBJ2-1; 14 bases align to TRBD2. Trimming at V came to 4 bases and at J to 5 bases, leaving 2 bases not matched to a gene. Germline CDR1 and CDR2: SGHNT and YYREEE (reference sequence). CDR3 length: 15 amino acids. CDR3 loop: CASSRTSGGHNEQFF. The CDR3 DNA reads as TGTGCCAGCAGCCGGACTAGCGGGGGGCACAATGAGCAGTTCTTC.